This entry is about one T cell receptor beta chain. In the same sample, other DNA sequences code for this CDR3. V gave up 3 bases and J gave up 5 bases, with 9 bases separating them. This CDR3 is 12 amino acids long. Per germline, CDR1 GTSNPN and CDR2 SVGIG (reference sequence). Original processing methods: Researchers report that nucleated cell counts were estimated from reference gene primer amplification. Clones were sequenced by immunoSEQ multiplex PCR, and TCRdb holds only the in-frame ones, with some missing. V, J and clone size derive from that table, while D and trimming were established from the DNA sequence. The sample records a few hundred thousand clones, over 75% being singletons. These data originate in a study of blood T cell repertoires in COVID-19. The overall study: All recovered Cohort 3 donors got two negative PCRs, got clearance, or saw symptom resolution.

Individuals aged about 18 to 90 years were recruited from fewer than 30 US areas. The specimen sequenced was PBMCs or T cells enriched from blood (not recorded which). V is TRBV30 and J is TRBJ2-3; tentatively, D is TRBD2 (5 bases). The receptor's source is a man aged 35 to 55 in a cohort exposed to, infected with or recovered from COVID-19 (not recorded which). CDR3 residues: CAWSVAGDTQYF. CDR3 DNA sequence: TGTGCCTGGAGCGTGGCGGGAGATACGCAGTATTTT. Supplemented by reference TRBV30 and TRBJ2-3, the full variable domain reads SQTIHQWPATLVQPVGSPLSLECTVEGTSNPNLYWYRQAAGRGLQLLFYSVGIGQISSEVPQNLSASRPQDRQFILSSKKLLLSDSGFYLCAWSVAGDTQYFGPGTRLTVL.